The 2 T cell receptor beta chains given below trace back to one sample, sequenced in a study of control samples from healthy donors and cancer patients. Sequenced by immunoSEQ multiplex PCR; TCRdb stores in-frame clones only, minus some. There are fewer than 90,000 clones in the sample; roughly 84% occur only once, and under 7.5% lies in the top ten. Sequencing input: blood. The receptors come from a woman in her 50s in good health.

The J gene is TRBJ1-2, the V gene TRBV18, with D perhaps matching TRBD1 (5 bases). The germline gives CDR1 KGHSH, CDR2 LQKENI. V was cut by 5 bases and J by 4 bases, with 11 bases left in between. The CDR3 length is 13 residues. The CDR3 here is CASSYDSSYGYTF. The CDR3, as DNA: TGTGCCAGCTCATATGACAGCTCCTATGGCTACACCTTC.

The chain links TRBV30 to TRBJ1-1, with 7 bases matching TRBD1. The V gene end was trimmed by 0 bases and the J gene end by 3 bases; junction bases not matched to a gene: 7. CDR1 is GTSNPN and CDR2 is SVGIG in the germline V gene (reference sequence). This CDR3 is 15 amino acids long. This CDR3 is CAWSVLSGGYTEAFF. The CDR3 region has the DNA TGTGCCTGGAGTGTACTTTCAGGGGGTTACACTGAAGCTTTCTTT.